Sequencing of this TCR beta chain was carried out in a study of beta chain features in type 1 diabetes. Whole-study context: Patient and healthy donor groups were alike in age, gender and cell yields. The study's findings and limits: Patients showed naive, central memory and Treg TCRB repertoires that appeared more similar than those of healthy donors. PCR might favor shorter templates, but any such skew would affect patients and controls equally.

Isolation of CD4+ naive, central memory, regulatory and stem cell-like memory cells was achieved by sorting via CD45RO/CCR7/CD25/CD127/CD95/CD27. As for this clone: The target antigen is unknown.

This CDR3 is built from 16 residues. Trimming pared 0 bases from V and 5 bases from J, leaving 16 bases between. CDR1 is LNHDA and CDR2 is SQIVND in the germline V gene (reference sequence). Reverse transcribing all isolated RNA meant expressed TCRB transcripts were sequenced. The method was immunoSEQ multiplex PCR; TCRdb's version includes in-frame clones alone and lacks a portion of them. Of 300,000 to 350,000 clones in the sample, 12% to 15% were seen once. The rearrangement uses TRBV19 and TRBJ1-2; D remains unclear. Sequencing was performed on central memory CD4+ T cells from blood. This receptor was identified in a man aged 30-40 years in good health. The CDR3 is CASSIEGGGGRYGYTF. In nucleotides, the CDR3 is TGTGCCAGTAGTATAGAAGGTGGCGGTGGAAGGTATGGCTACACCTTC.